The present T cell receptor (beta chain) was sequenced within a study of T cell repertoires in cytomegalovirus infection. MiXCR was run by TCRdb on the reads, yielding one entry per CDR3 protein. The table lists hundreds of thousands of distinct CDR3 sequences, 30% to 35% of them singletons. This CDR3 spans 14 amino acids. V lost 5 bases to trimming and J lost 3 bases, with 14 bases between them. This clonotype showed up just a few times. Antigen: not known. Material: cultured PBMCs, obtained from culture after CMV antigen stimulation. The chain combines TRBV12-3 or TRBV12-4 with TRBJ2-7; the D gene is possibly TRBD2 (5 bases). This TCR came from a human donor in good health (CMV status not recorded). Some clones in this sample may be carry-over from other donors' samples. CDR3 nucleotide sequence: TGTGCCAGCAGTATCCTAAGGAGCGGCTACGAGCAGTACTTC. This translates into CASSILRSGYEQYF.